This entry is about one T cell receptor beta chain. J gave up 7 bases and V 4 bases, and 13 bases lay outside the gene matches. Germline V lookup: CDR1 SGHRS, CDR2 YFSETQ. There are 16 residues in the CDR3. Authors' analysis steps: Amplification of reference gene primers provided the estimated nucleated cell counts. Assay used: immunoSEQ multiplex PCR; TCRdb lists only in-frame clones, some missing. Clone size and V and J calls were adopted from that table, with D and trimming inferred from the DNA. The profile shows approximately 240,000 clones, about 86% of them singletons. This entry is derived from a study of blood T cell repertoires in COVID-19. Study overall: The analysed material was cDNA or gDNA that came from T cells, B-cell-depleted T cells, or PBMCs.

Assignments of participants to cohorts depended upon their own reported clinical history. The sample taken for sequencing was PBMCs or T cells enriched from blood (not recorded which). V is TRBV5-1 and J is TRBJ1-2, with 10 bases lining up with TRBD1. The clonotype originates from a woman aged 40 to 49 with acute COVID-19. In nucleotides, the CDR3 is TGCGCCAGCAGCGGAATACCGGGACAGGGGAAGGGTGGCTACACCTTC. Protein: CASSGIPGQGKGGYTF.